This TCR beta chain comes out of a study of blood T cell repertoires in COVID-19 (TCRdb year 2020). Study-level background: Samples covering the acute and convalescent phases of COVID-19 were provided by collaborators in the United States, Italy and Spain. HLA class I and class II types, where available, came from metadata supplied by the sample provider rather than from assay-based typing. Deeply sampled blood TCRbeta repertoires from subjects exposed to, actively infected with, or recovered from COVID-19 were included in the dataset. A freely available public database, intended as a resource for researchers studying the immune response to SARS-CoV-2, is where the repertoires were released. A de-identified subject ID, COVID-19 status, age in years and sex were almost always included in the sample metadata. The material from the prospective study consisted of cDNA or gDNA derived from T cells, B-cell-depleted T cells, or PBMCs. Samples were obtained from the ongoing ImmuneRACE study (first 160 participants) and from some 1,300 subjects provided by 6 global collaborators.

The immunoSEQ Assay, a bias-controlled multiplex PCR, was used to amplify TCRbeta CDR3 regions from genomic DNA. The paper's processing steps were these. The number of nucleated cells in each sample was estimated from the amplification of reference gene primers within the assay. Sequence reads were collapsed and filtered to measure the absolute abundance of every unique TCRbeta CDR3 rearrangement. For each sample, productive Simpson clonality was calculated by taking the square root of Simpson's diversity index across productive rearrangements. The immuneACCESS repertoire file appears here via TCRdb, limited to in-frame rearrangements. These files lack a portion of the clones; in checked studies, under half of the deficit traces to unresolved V genes, and the cause of the others is not known. The V and J calls and clone size were taken over from that table, and D and trimming were inferred from the DNA. Here the sample has around 260,000 clones; over 75% occur a single time. The ten largest account for 10% to 13% of the sample.

On this clone: This receptor's antigen is unknown. No base quality values were provided; no much bigger clone lies one nucleotide off.

In Seattle, one collaborating source enrolled patients while the infection was active and tracked those patients longitudinally over the course of disease. Each collaborating institution followed its own protocols to collect whole blood in K2EDTA tubes. For TCRbeta analysis, collaborator samples were shipped as frozen whole blood, as isolated PBMCs, or as DNA extracted from either sample type. The CDR3 holds 16 amino acids from the cysteine to the phenylalanine. Only the CDR3 portion is preserved as DNA: 48 bases, with reading frame beginning at the first base. V lost 0 bases and J lost 5 bases; the stretch between them is 17 bases long. The germline V gene provides CDR1 SGHRS and CDR2 YFSETQ. Study-wide findings and limitations: The quantity of clinical and demographic metadata differed by source and by participant and was supplied without curation.

Sequencing input: peripheral blood. The sequence was obtained from a woman in her seventies with COVID-19, enrolled during active disease. The V and J segments used are TRBV5-1 and TRBJ1-1; matching of 5 bases hints at TRBD1 as the D gene. Here the CDR3 is given as CASSLGPGGLGTEAFF. The nucleotides read TGCGCCAGCAGCTTGGGACCGGGGGGTTTGGGTACTGAAGCTTTCTTT. The CDR3, completed at both ends by the reference TRBV5-1 and TRBJ1-1 genes, gives the full variable domain KAGVTQTPRYLIKTRGQQVTLSCSPISGHRSVSWYQQTPGQGLQFLFEYFSETQRNKGNFPGRFSGRQFSNSRSEMNVSTLELGDSALYLCASSLGPGGLGTEAFFGQGTRLTVV.